Listed here are 20 T cell receptor beta chains from one sample, sequenced in a study of Ad26.COV2.S vaccination and SARS-CoV-2 variants. Sample treatment: around 19 received Ad26.COV2.S at low or high dose, single or two shots; 5 received placebo; per-sample allocation not given. Specimens were obtained on day 63 following the first vaccine or placebo injection. TCRdb keeps only in-frame clones here, not all; method: immunoSEQ multiplex PCR. The sample includes about 420,000 clones, 70% to 90% of them seen just once. This sample comprised peripheral blood, obtained in a trial of Ad26.COV2.S vaccine versus placebo. Receptor source: a person between 18 and 65 years old who received the Ad26.COV2.S COVID-19 vaccine or a placebo.

In this sample, this clone turned up a few times. The gene calls are TRBV6-6 and TRBJ1-6, with D possibly matching TRBD1 (5 bases). The germline V and J ends were trimmed by 7 bases and 5 bases, with 12 bases remaining between them. The CDR3 totals 14 residues. The germline V gene encodes CDR1 MNHNY and CDR2 SVGAGI (reference sequence). CDR3 DNA sequence: TGTGCCAGCATTTGGGGGACCGATAATTCACCCCTCCACTTT. It encodes CASIWGTDNSPLHF.

This clone showed up just once. The chain uses TRBV15 and TRBJ2-7; D may be TRBD1 (6 bases). The CDR3 sequence is 16 residues long. Trimming shortened V by 6 bases and J by 0 bases, and 18 bases separated the two germline ends. Germline V gene sequence: CDR1 LNHNV, CDR2 YYDKDF (reference sequence). The CDR3 DNA reads TGTGCCACCAGTCCTACGGCAGGACAGAGCTCCTACGAGCAGTACTTC. It specifies CATSPTAGQSSYEQYF.

The chain is built from TRBV7-2 and TRBJ1-5; TRBD1 aligns across 9 bases. CDR3 length: 19 residues. Germline-derived CDR1 and CDR2 are SGHTA and FQGNSA. V gave up 5 bases and J gave up 2 bases; unmatched junction bases: 16. CDR3 DNA sequence: TGTGCCAGCAGCCCGCGGACAGGGGAGGGAAAGAGTGGCAATCAGCCCCAGCATTTT. This sequence encodes CASSPRTGEGKSGNQPQHF.

The chain has TRBV27 and TRBJ2-1; D is perhaps TRBD1 (6 bases). CDR3 length: 14 amino acids. The germline gives CDR1 MNHEY, CDR2 SMNVEV (reference sequence). V lost 2 bases and J 5 bases, leaving 10 bases between the germline ends. The CDR3 protein is CASSLGYRDNEQFF. The CDR3 coding sequence is TGTGCCAGCAGTTTAGGCTACAGGGACAATGAGCAGTTCTTC.

In its sample, this clone was seen once. This chain uses TRBV5-4 with TRBJ2-5, with 8 bases matching TRBD1. Looked up from germline, CDR1 is SGHNT and CDR2 is YYREEE (reference sequence). The trim removed 3 bases at V and 6 bases at J, leaving 10 bases unmatched. This CDR3 spans 15 amino acids. Written as DNA, the CDR3 is TGTGCCAGCAGCTCGGGACAGGTCGAAAGACAGACCCAGTACTTC. Amino acids: CASSSGQVERQTQYF.

The chain uses TRBV15 and TRBJ2-3; possibly TRBD2 for D (5 bases). Looked up from germline, CDR1 is LNHNV and CDR2 is YYDKDF (reference sequence). Trimming left V 5 bases short and J 6 bases short, with 15 bases between. The CDR3 consists of 14 residues. The CDR3: CATSPVRVLDTQYF. The CDR3 nucleotides read TGTGCCACCAGCCCCGTGCGGGTTCTGGATACGCAGTATTTT. Full variable domain (remainder filled in from reference TRBV15 and TRBJ2-3): DAMVIQNPRYQVTQFGKPVTLSCSQTLNHNVMYWYQQKSSQAPKLLFHYYDKDFNNEADTPDNFQSRRPNTSFCFLDIRSPGLGDTAMYLCATSPVRVLDTQYFGPGTRLTVL.

In this sample, this clone turned up once. V usage is TRBV12-3 or TRBV12-4 and J usage is TRBJ1-5; D perhaps matches TRBD1 (6 bases). Trimming removed 6 bases from V and 4 bases from J, with 10 bases in between. This CDR3 is 13 amino acids long. Written as DNA, the CDR3 is TGTGCCAGCAGAGGGACACTAAATCAGCCCCAGCATTTT. Amino acid sequence: CASRGTLNQPQHF.

This clone was counted between two and nine times. The V and J genes are TRBV4-3 and TRBJ1-4; TRBD1 is a possible D gene (6 bases). The CDR3 runs 16 residues. V lost 1 base to trimming and J lost 6 bases, with 15 bases between them. CDR1 is LGHNA, CDR2 YSLEER, per germline. The CDR3 nucleotides are TGCGCCAGCAGCCAAGTTGTGGGGGCAGGTTATGAAAAACTGTTTTTT. Protein: CASSQVVGAGYEKLFF.

This chain uses TRBV12-5 with TRBJ2-3; D perhaps matches TRBD2 (6 bases). The CDR3 is made up of 15 amino acids. The V and J ends lost 5 bases and 1 base respectively, with 13 bases between them. The germline V gene encodes CDR1 LGHNT and CDR2 FRNRAP. CDR3 protein: CASGPGLGGTDTQYF. Here the CDR3 DNA reads TGTGCTAGTGGTCCGGGACTGGGGGGCACAGATACGCAGTATTTT.

The chain combines TRBV4-1 with TRBJ2-7; TRBD1 matches at 10 bases. The junction had 7 bases not matched to a gene; V was cut back by 1 base and J by 4 bases. The CDR3 consists of 16 residues. Germline CDR1 is MGHRA and CDR2 is YSYEKL. CDR3 amino acids: CASSQAFAGQGYEQYF. The CDR3 DNA sequence: TGCGCCAGCAGCCAAGCGTTCGCGGGACAGGGGTACGAGCAGTACTTC.

The chain employs TRBV15 and TRBJ1-4; tentatively, D is TRBD1 (6 bases). V lost 1 base and J 5 bases, leaving 14 bases between the germline ends. Looked up from germline, CDR1 is LNHNV and CDR2 is YYDKDF (reference sequence). There are 16 residues in the CDR3. CDR3 region: CATSRGLGGENEKLFF. In DNA form, the CDR3 reads TGTGCCACCAGCAGAGGGTTGGGGGGCGAGAATGAAAAACTGTTTTTT.

This clone is a singleton in its sample. The chain combines TRBV7-9 with TRBJ2-7, with D unclear. V lost 5 bases, J lost 5 bases, and 16 bases lay in between. Per the germline V gene, CDR1 is SEHNR and CDR2 is FQNEAQ (reference sequence). The CDR3 runs to 14 residues. The CDR3 is CASSRGPLWDEQYF. Written as DNA, the CDR3 is TGTGCCAGCAGCCGAGGACCCCTCTGGGACGAGCAGTACTTC.

The chain joins TRBV5-5 to TRBJ1-1; D perhaps matches TRBD1 (5 bases). Between the trimmed V and J ends, which lost 0 bases and 1 base, there was a span of 10 bases. Looked up from germline, CDR1 is SGHKS and CDR2 is YYEKEE (reference sequence). The CDR3 loop spans 15 amino acids. The CDR3 DNA sequence: TGTGCCAGCAGCTTGGCGGGTGGGGGGAACACTGAAGCTTTCTTT. It yields the protein CASSLAGGGNTEAFF. The full variable domain, in which reference TRBV5-5 and TRBJ1-1 provide the parts outside the CDR3, is DAGVTQSPTHLIKTRGQQVTLRCSPISGHKSVSWYQQVLGQGPQFIFQYYEKEERGRGNFPDRFSARQFPNYSSELNVNALLLGDSALYLCASSLAGGGNTEAFFGQGTRLTVV.

To note about this clone: Other DNA variants within this sample encode the same CDR3. The chain carries TRBV7-3 and TRBJ2-1, with TRBD2 identical over 13 bases. The J segment lost 7 bases and the V segment lost 3 bases, leaving 0 bases of the junction unmatched. Germline V lookup: CDR1 SGHTA, CDR2 FQGTGA. The CDR3 sequence is 14 residues long. The CDR3 DNA follows: TGTGCCAGCAGCTTGGGACTAGCGGGAAATGAGCAGTTCTTC. It encodes CASSLGLAGNEQFF. Complete variable domain (other parts from reference TRBV7-3 and TRBJ2-1): GAGVSQTPSNKVTEKGKYVELRCDPISGHTALYWYRQSLGQGPEFLIYFQGTGAADDSGLPNDRFFAVRPEGSVSTLKIQRTERGDSAVYLCASSLGLAGNEQFFGPGTRLTVL.

This chain links TRBV7-2 with TRBJ1-5, with 10 bases lining up with TRBD1. This CDR3 is built from 16 residues. Trimming cost V 4 bases and J 4 bases; bases outside gene matches: 7. Germline assignment: CDR1 SGHTA and CDR2 FQGNSA. This CDR3 is CASSSTRTGGNQPQHF. CDR3 in DNA: TGTGCCAGCAGCTCCACTCGGACAGGGGGAAATCAGCCCCAGCATTTT.

The chain carries TRBV30 and TRBJ2-7; weak D call: TRBD1 (5 bases). Trimming removed 1 base at V and 4 bases at J, with 17 bases between. Germline V gene lookup returns CDR1 GTSNPN and CDR2 SVGIG (reference sequence). The CDR3 length is 15 residues. CDR3 nucleotide sequence: TGTGCCTGGAGTGGAACAGGCTTAAGTCGTTACGAGCAGTACTTC. This gives the protein CAWSGTGLSRYEQYF.

The V call is TRBV28, the J call TRBJ1-3; D is unclear. The germline CDR1 and CDR2 sequences are MDHEN and SYDVKM. V lost 4 bases to trimming and J lost 1 base, with 5 bases between them. There are 13 residues in the CDR3. In DNA, the CDR3 is TGTGCCAGCAGTTCTTTATCTGGAAACACCATATATTTT. Amino acids: CASSSLSGNTIYF. Drawing the rest from reference TRBV28 and TRBJ1-3, the complete variable domain is DVKVTQSSRYLVKRTGEKVFLECVQDMDHENMFWYRQDPGLGLRLIYFSYDVKMKEKGDIPEGYSVSREKKERFSLILESASTNQTSMYLCASSSLSGNTIYFGEGSWLTVV.

V and J are TRBV5-1 and TRBJ2-5; D unclear. V lost 3 bases and J lost 7, with 10 bases in between. CDR3 length: 12 amino acids. Germline V gives CDR1 SGHRS, CDR2 YFSETQ. This chain's CDR3 is CASSSHWGTQYF. In DNA, the CDR3 is TGCGCCAGCAGCTCCCATTGGGGGACCCAGTACTTC.

This rearrangement joins TRBV21-1 to TRBJ2-1. TRBV21-1 is annotated as a pseudogene. The CDR3 covers 20 residues. The CDR3 region is CASSSSTPGPLYPLYNEQFF. In DNA form, the CDR3 reads TGTGCCAGCAGCTCCTCAACCCCGGGCCCCTTATACCCCCTATACAATGAGCAGTTCTTC.

The rearrangement links TRBV6-5 to TRBJ1-5, with TRBD1 matching 9 bases. This CDR3 is 14 amino acids long. With V trimmed by 7 bases and J by 6 bases, 7 bases remained unmatched. Germline-derived CDR1 and CDR2 are MNHEY and SVGAGI. Here the CDR3 DNA reads TGTGCCAGCAACCCGGGACAGGGAGGTCAGCCCCAGCATTTT. Its translation: CASNPGQGGQPQHF.